Here is one T cell receptor (beta chain) with its context. This receptor's antigen is unknown. The input lacks base qualities; no much larger clone sits a single base away. This sample stems from a study of T-cell reconstitution after alpha-beta-depleted transplantation in children (dated by TCRdb to 2016 to 2017). Notes on the research overall: The study quantitatively tracked T-cell immune reconstitution after TCRalphabeta/CD19-depleted allogeneic hematopoietic cell transplantation in children using TCR repertoire profiling.

CDR1 and CDR2, per the germline V gene, are LGHNA and YSLEER. The CDR3 covers 16 residues, taking in both the cysteine and the phenylalanine. Solely the CDR3 DNA is kept, with 48 bases framed from the first base. Here V drops 1 base and J drops 5 bases, and the junction holds 10 bases not matched to any gene. Library preparation was by PCR. The instrument was an Illumina HiSeq 2500. Molecular barcoding was employed in the preparation of TCR libraries, with unique molecular identifiers being used to normalize TCRbeta repertoire quantification. The raw public reads went through TCRdb reprocessing: fastp at Q25, MiXCR clone calling, in-frame beta chains kept. Duplicate CDR3 protein sequences are folded into a single record with the most common DNA and genes. The sample table shows approximately 400,000 distinct CDR3 sequences, and about a tenth are seen once. The ten top clones hold roughly 5% of the sample.

The rearranged segments are TRBV4-3 and TRBJ2-5; TRBD1 fits 7 bases in the junction. Sequenced here: PBMCs from the stem cell graft donor, sampled from the stem cell graft. This receptor was identified in a human donor who donated a stem cell graft to a child with acute myeloid leukemia. The CDR3 region: CASSQGQGWGLETQYF. The nucleotide sequence is TGCGCCAGCAGCCAAGGACAGGGCTGGGGTTTGGAGACCCAGTACTTC.